This section outlines one T cell receptor beta chain sequence together with its context. Assay: immunoSEQ multiplex PCR; the TCRdb copy retains only in-frame clones and omits some. There are roughly 2,500,000 clones in the sample; approximately 93% occur only once, and roughly 0.39% lies in the top ten. This entry is derived from a study of shared clonotypes between healthy human individuals. The CDR3 consists of 16 residues. The J segment lost 0 bases and the V segment lost 6 bases, leaving 7 bases of the junction unmatched. Germline loops: CDR1 LNHDA, CDR2 SQIVND (reference sequence). Sequencing used naive CD4+ T cells from PBMCs. Documented subset: CD45RA+ positively selected. The receptor's source is a man in his late teens or twenties in good health. Some clones in this sample may be carry-over from other donors' samples. The chain couples TRBV19 to TRBJ2-3; 9 bases are shared with TRBD2. The chain's CDR3 is CASSRRLAASTDTQYF. The CDR3 bases are TGTGCCAGTAGCCGGAGACTAGCGGCTAGCACAGATACGCAGTATTTT.